The 30 T cell receptor beta chains below all came from one sample that was sequenced in a study of T-cell reconstitution after alpha-beta-depleted transplantation in children. TCRbeta library preparation incorporated unique molecular identifiers. TCRdb reprocessed the PCR reads with MiXCR, giving one entry per CDR3 protein. The data show 600,000 or so distinct CDR3 sequences, about 23% seen once. Here the sequenced sample was PBMCs, mostly from graft donor cells, taken 360 days after TCRalphabeta/CD19-depleted stem cell transplant. Receptors were obtained from a boy in the first two years of life who had a stem cell transplant for acute myeloid leukemia, so the T cells may come from the graft donor.

The rearrangement links TRBV7-7 to TRBJ1-1; D uncertain. The CDR3 totals 13 residues. Between the trimmed V and J ends, which lost 1 base and 7 bases, there was a span of 10 bases. Germline V gives CDR1 SSHAT, CDR2 FNYEAQ (reference sequence). CDR3 coding DNA: TGTGCCAGCAGCTTAGGGGATCACAGTGAAGCTTTCTTT. Amino acids: CASSLGDHSEAFF.

This clonotype showed up many times. V usage is TRBV20-1 and J usage is TRBJ2-7; D gene uncertain. CDR1 is DFQATT and CDR2 is SNEGSKA in the germline V gene (reference sequence). Trimming stripped 0 bases from V and 2 bases from J, with 11 bases between. The CDR3 totals 14 residues. CDR3 sequence reads: CSARDRLLPYEQYF. CDR3 in DNA: TGCAGTGCTAGAGACCGACTGTTACCCTACGAGCAGTACTTC.

This chain uses TRBV18 with TRBJ2-1; D unresolved. The germline V and J ends were trimmed by 0 bases and 6 bases, with 6 bases remaining between them. CDR3 length: 13 residues. Germline lookup yields CDR1 KGHSH and CDR2 LQKENI. The CDR3 DNA reads TGTGCCAGCTCACCACCAGAATTCAATGAGCAGTTCTTC. It specifies CASSPPEFNEQFF.

This clonotype was detected only a few times. The chain joins TRBV5-5 to TRBJ2-5; 8 positions agree with TRBD1. V trimming: 2 bases; J trimming: 1 base; junction bases outside the gene matches: 7. Per the germline V gene, CDR1 is SGHKS and CDR2 is YYEKEE (reference sequence). The CDR3 consists of 16 residues. The CDR3 reads CASSFGTGPFQETQYF. For the CDR3, the DNA is TGTGCCAGCAGCTTCGGGACAGGCCCTTTCCAAGAGACCCAGTACTTC.

This clonotype has only a few counts. The V gene is TRBV12-3 or TRBV12-4, the J gene TRBJ2-7; 9 bases map to TRBD1. The CDR3 contains 14 residues. V shed 6 bases, J shed 6 bases, and the junction held 9 bases outside the gene matches. DNA of the CDR3: TGTGCCAGCAGCCGGGACAGGGAGGTTTGCGAGCAGTACTTC. Amino acids: CASSRDREVCEQYF.

The V gene is TRBV5-1, the J gene TRBJ2-7; no firm D call. Germline values: CDR1 SGHRS, CDR2 YFSETQ. Trimming left V 3 bases short and J 2 bases short, with 9 bases between. The CDR3 length is 13 residues. The chain's CDR3 is CASSWVLTYEQYF. DNA of the CDR3: TGCGCCAGCAGCTGGGTCCTTACCTACGAGCAGTACTTC. Full variable domain (missing parts from reference TRBV5-1 and TRBJ2-7): KAGVTQTPRYLIKTRGQQVTLSCSPISGHRSVSWYQQTPGQGLQFLFEYFSETQRNKGNFPGRFSGRQFSNSRSEMNVSTLELGDSALYLCASSWVLTYEQYFGPGTRLTVT.

This clonotype was seen a few times. The rearrangement links TRBV20-1 to TRBJ2-4; 14 positions agree with TRBD2. CDR3 length: 16 residues. Unmatched junction bases numbered 7, after V lost 6 bases and J lost 3 bases. CDR1 and CDR2 from the germline V gene are DFQATT and SNEGSKA (reference sequence). The CDR3 region is CSAETSGGAHKNIQYF. CDR3 sequence (DNA): TGCAGTGCCGAGACTAGCGGGGGGGCCCACAAAAACATTCAGTACTTC.

This clonotype occurred a few times. CDR3 sequence: CASSVNANTGELFF. The CDR3 bases are TGTGCCAGCAGCGTAAACGCGAACACCGGGGAGCTGTTTTTT. The chain has TRBV9 and TRBJ2-2, with no clear D. V lost 1 base to trimming and J lost 0 bases, with 4 bases between them. This CDR3 has 14 residues. Germline V gene sequence: CDR1 SGDLS, CDR2 YYNGEE.

J is TRBJ2-7 and V is TRBV14, with 7 positions matching TRBD1. V dropped 5 bases and J dropped 1; count of bases not matched to a gene: 5. The CDR3 sequence is 14 residues long. Germline V gene lookup returns CDR1 SGHDN and CDR2 FVKESK. CDR3 protein: CASSVYRGSYEQYF. CDR3 coding DNA: TGTGCCAGCAGCGTATACAGGGGATCCTACGAGCAGTACTTC.

CDR3 amino acids: CASIGPTDTQYF. CDR3 nucleotide sequence: TGTGCCAGTATCGGGCCGACAGATACGCAGTATTTT. The rearrangement uses TRBV19 and TRBJ2-3; no clear D gene. V gave up 7 bases and J gave up 3 bases, with 8 bases separating them. The CDR3 consists of 12 residues. Germline CDR1 and CDR2: LNHDA and SQIVND (reference sequence).

This clonotype was observed many times. The gene calls are TRBV29-1 and TRBJ2-1; D is ambiguous. V shed 2 bases and J shed 7 bases, with 3 bases lying between them. Looked up from germline, CDR1 is SQVTM and CDR2 is ANQGSEA. This CDR3 has 10 amino acids. The CDR3 sequence: CSVELNEQFF. The CDR3 nucleotides are TGCAGCGTTGAACTTAATGAGCAGTTCTTC.

The chain has TRBV11-2 and TRBJ2-3; TRBD1 or TRBD2 may be the D gene (6 bases each). Deletions cut 3 bases from V and 5 bases from J, with 18 bases between. Per germline, CDR1 SGHAT and CDR2 FQNNGV. This CDR3 region has 16 residues. This CDR3 is CASSFRRGAPGDTQYF. CDR3 bases: TGTGCCAGCAGCTTTCGGAGGGGGGCCCCGGGAGATACGCAGTATTTT.

Ten or more counts support this clonotype. The chain has TRBV20-1 and TRBJ2-7; TRBD2 agrees at 10 bases. The CDR3 covers 14 residues. The V gene's germline CDR1 is DFQATT and CDR2 SNEGSKA (reference sequence). V was clipped by 1 base and J by 6 bases; unmatched bases: 6. The CDR3 is CSARALAGDFEQYF. CDR3 nucleotides: TGCAGTGCTAGAGCCCTAGCGGGGGATTTCGAGCAGTACTTC.

V and J are TRBV29-1 and TRBJ2-1, with D tentatively TRBD1 (6 bases). This CDR3 is built from 13 residues. The germline V and J ends were trimmed by 4 bases and 3 bases, with 10 bases remaining between them. CDR1 and CDR2 from the germline V gene are SQVTM and ANQGSEA. CDR3 sequence reads: CSVARGHYNEQFF. The CDR3, as DNA: TGCAGCGTTGCCAGGGGCCACTACAATGAGCAGTTCTTC.

The chain is built from TRBV11-2 and TRBJ1-2; D perhaps matches TRBD1 (5 bases). CDR3 length: 14 amino acids. Germline-derived CDR1 and CDR2 are SGHAT and FQNNGV. Trimming pared 5 bases from V and 7 bases from J, leaving 17 bases between. The DNA of the CDR3 is TGTGCCAGCAGCCTACACATGCAGGGTGGTGGCTACACCTTC. This encodes CASSLHMQGGGYTF.

The chain recombines TRBV7-2 with TRBJ2-2; D gene ambiguous. V lost 4 bases and J lost 5, with 8 bases in between. In germline, CDR1 is SGHTA, CDR2 FQGNSA. The CDR3 runs to 13 residues. The CDR3 spells CASSSALTGELFF. CDR3 sequence (DNA): TGTGCCAGCAGCTCCGCTCTTACCGGGGAGCTGTTTTTT.

This clonotype was recorded a few times. This rearrangement joins TRBV5-1 to TRBJ2-1; 8 nucleotides align to TRBD2. This CDR3 is 15 amino acids long. V trimming: 4 bases; J trimming: 8 bases; junction bases outside the gene matches: 11. The V gene's germline CDR1 is SGHRS and CDR2 YFSETQ. The CDR3 loop reads CASSARLGGGDEQFF. The CDR3 nucleotides are TGCGCCAGCAGCGCGAGGCTCGGGGGGGGCGATGAGCAGTTCTTC.

This clonotype has at least ten counts. The V and J genes are TRBV20-1 and TRBJ2-5; 8 nucleotides agree with TRBD2. V was clipped by 3 bases and J by 0 bases; unmatched bases: 9. The CDR3 is 16 residues long. Germline lookup yields CDR1 DFQATT and CDR2 SNEGSKA (reference sequence). The DNA of the CDR3 is TGCAGTGCTAGCCGGCTAGCGGGTTCGTACCAAGAGACCCAGTACTTC. Its protein is CSASRLAGSYQETQYF.

This rearrangement joins TRBV20-1 to TRBJ2-5, with D hard to call. In germline, CDR1 is DFQATT, CDR2 SNEGSKA (reference sequence). Between the trimmed V and J ends, which lost 5 bases and 2 bases, there was a span of 12 bases. This CDR3 spans 13 amino acids. As DNA, the CDR3 is TGCAGTGCTTTACTCCGGAAACAAGAGACCCAGTACTTC. As protein: CSALLRKQETQYF.

Points on this clonotype: A read error may produce the germline difference seen at one junction end. This chain joins TRBV28 and TRBJ2-3, with D possibly being TRBD2 (5 bases). Germline V gene data show CDR1 as MDHEN and CDR2 as SYDVKM. This CDR3 has 13 amino acids. In nucleotides, the CDR3 is TGTGCCAGCAGCCGCCGGAGGAAAGATAAGCAGTATTTT. Its translation: CASSRRRKDKQYF.

This sequence joins TRBV20-1 and TRBJ1-5, with D possibly matching TRBD1 (6 bases). The CDR3 spans 14 residues. Germline loops: CDR1 DFQATT, CDR2 SNEGSKA (reference sequence). The V end was cut by 6 bases, the J end by 3 bases, with 15 bases between. CDR3 region: CSAALRQVNQPQHF. CDR3 in DNA: TGCAGTGCAGCCCTAAGACAGGTCAATCAGCCCCAGCATTTT.

The chain is built from TRBV7-2 and TRBJ2-1, with D perhaps matching TRBD2 (6 bases). The CDR3 is 16 amino acids. V lost 4 bases and J 0 bases, leaving 13 bases between the germline ends. Germline V gene data show CDR1 as SGHTA and CDR2 as FQGNSA. CDR3 DNA sequence: TGTGCCAGCAGCTCATCCCGGGGGAGCTCCTACAATGAGCAGTTCTTC. Its protein is CASSSSRGSSYNEQFF.

V gene TRBV3-1 combines with J gene TRBJ2-7, with D maybe TRBD2 (6 bases). Germline values: CDR1 LGHDT, CDR2 YNNKEL (reference sequence). The V end was cut by 4 bases, the J end by 2 bases, with 12 bases between. The CDR3 length is 14 residues. The CDR3 DNA follows: TGTGCCAGCAGCCGCGAGCGGGCGCCCTACGAGCAGTACTTC. It is translated as CASSRERAPYEQYF.

Many counts were recorded for this clonotype. This chain connects TRBV27 to TRBJ1-5; D is ambiguous. Per the germline V gene, CDR1 is MNHEY and CDR2 is SMNVEV (reference sequence). Trimming left V 0 bases short and J 1 base short, with 1 base between. The CDR3 is made up of 13 amino acids. Here the CDR3 DNA reads TGTGCCAGCAGTTTATCGAGCAATCAGCCCCAGCATTTT. Protein: CASSLSSNQPQHF.

This sequence joins TRBV5-1 and TRBJ2-5; D is unclear. Looked up from germline, CDR1 is SGHRS and CDR2 is YFSETQ. The CDR3 spans 14 residues. V gave up 0 bases and J gave up 1 base, with 7 bases separating them. The CDR3 protein is CASSLGSSQETQYF. DNA for the CDR3: TGCGCCAGCAGCTTGGGCAGCTCCCAAGAGACCCAGTACTTC. Full variable domain (rest looked up from reference TRBV5-1 and TRBJ2-5): KAGVTQTPRYLIKTRGQQVTLSCSPISGHRSVSWYQQTPGQGLQFLFEYFSETQRNKGNFPGRFSGRQFSNSRSEMNVSTLELGDSALYLCASSLGSSQETQYFGPGTRLLVL.

This clonotype was seen a few times. V usage is TRBV6-5 and J usage is TRBJ1-4; D remains unclear. V shed 0 bases and J shed 10 bases, with 15 bases lying between them. Looked up from germline, CDR1 is MNHEY and CDR2 is SVGAGI. This CDR3 has 15 residues. Here the CDR3 DNA reads TGTGCCAGCAGTTACTCGAGAACGCCCGGACGAAAACTGTTTTTT. This sequence encodes CASSYSRTPGRKLFF.

The rearrangement links TRBV29-1 to TRBJ2-2; D tentatively fits TRBD1 or TRBD2 (6 bases each). V dropped 8 bases and J dropped 4 bases, with 14 bases sitting between them. The CDR3 runs 13 residues. Germline V gives CDR1 SQVTM, CDR2 ANQGSEA. For the CDR3, the DNA is TGCAGCATATCCGAGGGGGGCACCGGGGAGCTGTTTTTT. This codes for CSISEGGTGELFF.

Many counts were recorded for this clonotype. The chain couples TRBV6-1 to TRBJ1-1; D gene unclear. V shed 2 bases and J shed 6 bases, with 16 bases lying between them. CDR1 MNHNS and CDR2 SASEGT come from the germline V gene. There are 15 residues in the CDR3. The CDR3 sequence: CASSESEGRIAEAFF. The CDR3 region has the DNA TGTGCCAGCAGTGAATCAGAGGGTCGGATCGCTGAAGCTTTCTTT.

This clonotype has just a few counts. The gene calls are TRBV5-1 and TRBJ2-7; 7 bases are shared with TRBD1. Germline values: CDR1 SGHRS, CDR2 YFSETQ. Unmatched junction bases numbered 13, after V lost 2 bases and J lost 5 bases. CDR3 length: 16 amino acids. CDR3 in amino acids: CASSLGYSTGTDEQYV. In nucleotides, the CDR3 is TGCGCCAGCAGCTTAGGGTATTCGACAGGGACGGACGAGCAGTACGTC.

This clonotype was counted between two and nine times. The V call is TRBV6-1, the J call TRBJ2-5, with 8 bases aligning to TRBD2. The V segment lost 9 bases and the J segment 6 bases; nucleotides outside the gene matches: 9. Looked up from germline, CDR1 is MNHNS and CDR2 is SASEGT. CDR3 size: 13 residues. The CDR3, as DNA: TGTGCCAGTCTTCCGGGGGGGCGGAAGACCCAGTACTTC. It codes for CASLPGGRKTQYF.